The 30 T cell receptor beta chains presented below share a single source sample, sequenced in a study of healthy donors' naive CD4 and CD8 T cells. A linear amplification protocol produced the TCR libraries from 500 ng of total RNA. TCRdb reanalysed the reads using MiXCR and keeps one entry per CDR3 protein. Of around 200,000 distinct CDR3 sequences in the sample, around 80% were seen once. The source material was naive CD4+ and CD8+ T cells sorted from blood, pooled from several donors. The receptor source for this set is a pool of human donors in good health; the sample pools cells from several healthy donors.

This clonotype was seen a single time. This sequence joins TRBV28 and TRBJ2-3; 8 positions match TRBD1. From germline, CDR1 is MDHEN and CDR2 SYDVKM. Losses at the gene ends were 5 bases for V and 2 bases for J; bases not matched to a gene: 3. The CDR3 consists of 14 residues. CDR3 DNA sequence: TGTGCCAGCAGTGCGGACAGGGCCACAGATACGCAGTATTTT. Translating it yields CASSADRATDTQYF.

The genes are TRBV29-1 and TRBJ2-7; 10 nucleotides agree with TRBD2. CDR1 SQVTM and CDR2 ANQGSEA come from the germline V gene. V was clipped by 5 bases and J by 4 bases; unmatched bases: 5. The CDR3 covers 13 residues. This CDR3 is CSVLAGVVYEQYF. The CDR3 bases are TGCAGCGTTCTAGCGGGAGTGGTTTACGAGCAGTACTTC.

Here the CDR3 DNA reads TGTGCCAGCAGCTCCAGACAGAAGAATGAGCAGTTCTTC. Its translation is CASSSRQKNEQFF. The J gene is TRBJ2-1, the V gene TRBV7-2; the D gene is possibly TRBD1 (5 bases). CDR1 is SGHTA, CDR2 FQGNSA, per germline. This CDR3 spans 13 amino acids. V dropped 4 bases and J dropped 7 bases, with 11 bases sitting between them.

The chain uses TRBV27 and TRBJ2-1; TRBD1 aligns across 9 bases. The CDR3 loop spans 14 amino acids. Losses at the gene ends were 2 bases for V and 10 bases for J; bases not matched to a gene: 6. Looked up from germline, CDR1 is MNHEY and CDR2 is SMNVEV (reference sequence). The CDR3 region is CASSLEGQGREQFF. The CDR3 nucleotides are TGTGCCAGCAGTTTAGAGGGACAGGGCCGCGAGCAGTTCTTC.

The genes are TRBV6-5 and TRBJ2-7; D tentatively fits TRBD1 or TRBD2 (7 bases each). V dropped 2 bases and J dropped 0 bases, with 11 bases sitting between them. The CDR3 is 15 amino acids. CDR1 is MNHEY and CDR2 is SVGAGI in the germline V gene. The chain's CDR3 is CASSYGRDSSYEQYF. The CDR3 nucleotides read TGTGCCAGCAGTTACGGGAGGGACAGCTCCTACGAGCAGTACTTC.

The V and J genes are TRBV29-1 and TRBJ2-1; no clear D gene. CDR1 and CDR2 (germline): SQVTM, ANQGSEA. Trimming pared 4 bases from V and 2 bases from J, leaving 15 bases between. The CDR3 is 15 amino acids. The CDR3 protein is CSVGKADPTYNEQFF. The CDR3 nucleotides read TGCAGCGTTGGTAAGGCGGACCCGACCTACAATGAGCAGTTCTTC.

This chain uses TRBV15 with TRBJ2-7; 7 nucleotides match TRBD1. This CDR3 spans 16 amino acids. Germline loops: CDR1 LNHNV, CDR2 YYDKDF (reference sequence). V shed 1 base and J 0 bases; nucleotides not matched to a gene: 6. The CDR3, as DNA: TGTGCCACCAGCAGAGGACAGGGCCGACTCTCCTACGAGCAGTACTTC. It specifies CATSRGQGRLSYEQYF.

A remark on this clonotype: This could be a read error, since a much larger clone is one nucleotide away. This sequence joins TRBV11-1 and TRBJ1-1; TRBD1 might be the D (5 bases). V was shortened by 5 bases and J by 1 base, with 8 bases between the two germline ends. This CDR3 spans 13 amino acids. The V gene's germline CDR1 is SGHAT and CDR2 FQDESV (reference sequence). The CDR3 sequence is CASSHTGNTEAFF. CDR3 bases: TGTGCCAGCAGCCACACAGGGAACACTGAAGCTTTCTTT.

The V and J genes are TRBV5-1 and TRBJ2-7; 7 bases are a match to TRBD2. Trimming removed 3 bases from V and 0 bases from J; junction bases left unmatched: 6. This CDR3 comprises 15 residues. Germline V gene sequence: CDR1 SGHRS, CDR2 YFSETQ. The CDR3 nucleotides read TGCGCCAGCAGCTCAGGACTAGATAGCTCCTACGAGCAGTACTTC. Protein product: CASSSGLDSSYEQYF.

V usage is TRBV29-1 and J usage is TRBJ2-3; 11 positions match TRBD2. This CDR3 contains 14 residues. Trimming cost V 4 bases and J 6 bases; bases outside gene matches: 6. Per the germline V gene, CDR1 is SQVTM and CDR2 is ANQGSEA. CDR3 region: CSVGTSGSRDTQYF. For the CDR3, the DNA is TGCAGCGTTGGAACTAGCGGGAGTAGGGATACGCAGTATTTT.

A note on this clonotype: The final CDR3 position lacks the conserved phenylalanine or tryptophan, pointing to a likely read error. The V call is TRBV6-2 or TRBV6-3, the J call TRBJ1-1; TRBD1 might be the D (5 bases). V lost 7 bases and J 4 bases, leaving 13 bases between the germline ends. The CDR3 has 13 residues. The V gene's germline CDR1 is MNHEY and CDR2 SVGEGT. As DNA, the CDR3 is TGTGCCAGCACGGCTGGGGGATCCACTGAAGCTTTCCTT. Translation gives CASTAGGSTEAFL.

The V and J genes are TRBV6-2 or TRBV6-3 and TRBJ1-5; 7 positions agree with TRBD1. The CDR3 covers 13 residues. Germline lookup yields CDR1 MNHEY and CDR2 SVGEGT. V trimming: 7 bases; J trimming: 3 bases; junction bases outside the gene matches: 3. In DNA, the CDR3 is TGTGCCAGCAAGAGGGGGCTCAATCAGCCCCAGCATTTT. Translation: CASKRGLNQPQHF.

A note on this clonotype: The junction shows a germline mismatch at one end, possibly a read error. The chain uses TRBV29-1 and TRBJ2-5; the D is unclear. Germline V gene lookup returns CDR1 SQVTM and CDR2 ANQGSEA. CDR3 length equals 11 residues. CDR3 DNA: TGCAGCGTAGAAGCCATGGAGACCCAGTACTTC. The encoded protein is CSVEAMETQYF.

The sample holds a few counts of this clonotype. The CDR3 loop is CSGHGGDGYTF. For the CDR3, the DNA is TGCAGCGGTCATGGAGGGGATGGCTACACCTTC. The V call is TRBV29-1, the J call TRBJ1-2; D might be TRBD1 (5 bases). The CDR3 runs to 11 residues. The V end was cut by 7 bases, the J end by 6 bases, with 12 bases between. The germline V gene encodes CDR1 SQVTM and CDR2 ANQGSEA.

This sequence joins TRBV27 and TRBJ2-1; the D gene is possibly TRBD2 (5 bases). V lost 5 bases and J 5 bases, leaving 16 bases between the germline ends. The CDR3 loop spans 15 amino acids. Germline-derived CDR1 and CDR2 are MNHEY and SMNVEV (reference sequence). The CDR3 is CASSGSGESDNEQFF. The CDR3, as DNA: TGTGCCAGCAGTGGATCTGGGGAGTCAGACAATGAGCAGTTCTTC.

The chain recombines TRBV20-1 with TRBJ1-5; D uncertain. CDR1 and CDR2 from the germline V gene are DFQATT and SNEGSKA (reference sequence). This CDR3 has 14 residues. V was pared by 6 bases and J by 1 base, with 13 bases between. The CDR3 region is CSAKDGRSNQPQHF. The CDR3 DNA is TGCAGTGCCAAGGACGGAAGAAGCAATCAGCCCCAGCATTTT.

The V gene is TRBV18, the J gene TRBJ2-7; weak D call: TRBD1 (5 bases). The germline V gene encodes CDR1 KGHSH and CDR2 LQKENI. V was clipped by 5 bases and J by 2 bases, with 16 bases between them. The CDR3 contains 15 residues. CDR3 DNA: TGTGCCAGCTCAACCCCGCGGACACCAACCTACGAGCAGTACTTC. Translation gives CASSTPRTPTYEQYF.

The CDR3 DNA is TGTGCCAGCAGCTCCTACCAGAAGGACTACTCTGGGGCCAACGTCCTGACTTTC. Its protein is CASSSYQKDYSGANVLTF. This sequence joins TRBV11-2 and TRBJ2-6; a weak D match, TRBD2 (6 bases). From germline, CDR1 is SGHAT and CDR2 FQNNGV. Trimming shortened V by 4 bases and J by 0 bases, and 16 bases separated the two germline ends. The CDR3 is 18 residues long.

The chain uses TRBV27 and TRBJ1-6, with TRBD1 identical over 7 bases. The CDR3 sequence is 13 residues long. Germline lookup yields CDR1 MNHEY and CDR2 SMNVEV (reference sequence). The trim removed 5 bases at V and 11 bases at J, leaving 6 bases unmatched. The CDR3 protein is CASSPRQGAPLHF. The CDR3 coding sequence is TGTGCCAGCAGTCCCCGACAGGGAGCACCCCTCCACTTT.

Points on this clonotype: The junction departs from the called germline gene at one end, perhaps through a read error. The chain has TRBV4-3 and TRBJ1-6, with D perhaps TRBD1 (5 bases). The germline gives CDR1 LGHNA, CDR2 YSLEER. This CDR3 has 14 residues. The CDR3 DNA reads TGTGCCAGCAGCCAAGATCGCAGGGATTCACCCCTCCACTTT. Translated: CASSQDRRDSPLHF.

This clonotype has only a few counts. This chain uses TRBV6-5 with TRBJ2-7; D assignment may be TRBD1 or TRBD2 (5 bases each). The germline V gene has CDR1 MNHEY and CDR2 SVGAGI. The CDR3 is 18 residues long. Trimming took off 6 bases at V and 2 bases at J, with 26 bases between the two ends. CDR3 amino acids: CASSPRDVRPRLAYEQYF. CDR3 nucleotides: TGTGCCAGCAGCCCTCGGGACGTACGCCCCCGGTTAGCCTACGAGCAGTACTTC.

This clonotype was seen a handful of times. The chain joins TRBV29-1 to TRBJ1-2; 9 bases fit TRBD1. In germline, CDR1 is SQVTM, CDR2 ANQGSEA. The J segment lost 6 bases and the V segment lost 5 bases, leaving 7 bases of the junction unmatched. This CDR3 is 13 amino acids long. CDR3 DNA sequence: TGCAGCGTTACAGGGGGCGAGGGGAATGGCTACACCTTC. Its protein is CSVTGGEGNGYTF.

The V call is TRBV29-1, the J call TRBJ1-1; 8 bases are a match to TRBD1. V lost 4 bases to trimming and J lost 1 base; unmatched junction nucleotides: 2. The germline CDR1 and CDR2 sequences are SQVTM and ANQGSEA. The CDR3 is 13 residues long. CDR3 in amino acids: CSVAGGSNTEAFF. The CDR3 nucleotides read TGCAGCGTTGCAGGGGGCTCGAACACTGAAGCTTTCTTT.

This CDR3 is CASRPVSRGLPNEKLFF. CDR3 bases: TGTGCCAGCAGACCCGTATCGAGGGGATTGCCTAATGAAAAACTGTTTTTT. The chain has TRBV6-5 and TRBJ1-4; D is possibly TRBD1 (5 bases). V was shortened by 6 bases and J by 3 bases, with 20 bases between the two germline ends. The CDR3 extends over 17 amino acids. Germline loops: CDR1 MNHEY, CDR2 SVGAGI.

The rearrangement joins TRBV4-3 to TRBJ2-6; D remains unclear. The V and J ends lost 1 base and 0 bases respectively, with 7 bases between them. Germline CDR1 reads LGHNA; CDR2 reads YSLEER. The CDR3 sequence is 16 residues long. The chain's CDR3 is CASSQGHSSGANVLTF. The DNA of the CDR3 is TGCGCCAGCAGCCAAGGGCACTCCTCTGGGGCCAACGTCCTGACTTTC.

This clonotype was observed a single time. Written as DNA, the CDR3 is TGTGCCAGCAGCCTCGGGGTTGCGGGCGACGAGCAGTACTTC. It is translated as CASSLGVAGDEQYF. V and J are TRBV12-3 or TRBV12-4 and TRBJ2-7; perhaps TRBD2 as D (5 bases). The ends were cut back, 6 bases at V and 5 bases at J, with 17 bases in the middle. The CDR3 extends over 14 amino acids.

CDR3 bases: TGTGCCAGTAGTATCGGGACAGGCTCCTACGAGCAGTACTTC. It translates to CASSIGTGSYEQYF. The genes are TRBV19 and TRBJ2-7; 8 nucleotides align to TRBD1. This CDR3 is 14 amino acids long. V was pared by 3 bases and J by 0 bases, with 1 base of the junction left unmatched. Germline CDR1 and CDR2: LNHDA and SQIVND (reference sequence).

The chain couples TRBV27 to TRBJ2-3; no clear D gene. CDR3 length: 14 amino acids. Per the germline V gene, CDR1 is MNHEY and CDR2 is SMNVEV (reference sequence). The V end was cut by 5 bases, the J end by 2 bases, with 11 bases between. The CDR3 DNA reads TGTGCCAGCAGTGAAAGTTGGGACACAGATACGCAGTATTTT. Translated, it gives CASSESWDTDTQYF.

The gene calls are TRBV10-3 and TRBJ2-1; D may be TRBD2 (5 bases). V lost 0 bases to trimming and J lost 5 bases, with 5 bases between them. The CDR3 loop spans 13 amino acids. Per the germline V gene, CDR1 is ENHRY and CDR2 is SYGVKD. Here the CDR3 DNA reads TGTGCCATCAGTGAGTCGCGGGACAATGAGCAGTTCTTC. Amino acids: CAISESRDNEQFF.

The chain uses TRBV6-5 and TRBJ1-6; no clear D gene. The V gene's germline CDR1 is MNHEY and CDR2 SVGAGI. The V gene lost 6 bases and the J gene lost 0 bases, with 9 bases spanning the gap. This CDR3 is 15 amino acids long. DNA for the CDR3: TGTGCCAGCAGCCCACATCTCTCCTATAATTCACCCCTCCACTTT. Encoded protein: CASSPHLSYNSPLHF.